Listed below are T cell receptor beta chains from one sample, sequenced in a study of shared clonotypes between healthy human individuals. This table comes from immunoSEQ multiplex PCR, and its TCRdb copy is limited to in-frame clones, with some not included. The data hold around 2.5 million clones, with approximately 94% observed a single time. The sample taken for sequencing was naive CD4+ T cells from PBMCs. The origin of the receptors is a man aged 18 to 35 in good health. Some clones in this sample may be carry-over from other donors' samples. Each CDR3 is given with its conserved first and last residue. A D gene is named only where the DNA matches it firmly. Rows give clone size only sometimes, using once, few, many, or a class for an expanded clone.

TRBD1 | TRBJ2-1 | TRBV18 | - | TGTGCCAGCTCACGGACAGGGAGCTCCTACAATGAGCAGTTCTTC | CASSRTGSSYNEQFF
TRBD1 | TRBJ2-1 | TRBV7-9 | - | TGTGCCAGCAGCCCACGGACAGGGGGCTGGAATGAGCAGTTCTTC | CASSPRTGGWNEQFF
- | TRBJ1-2 | TRBV19 | - | TGTGCCAGTCGACTCGGCGGTGGCTACACCTTC | CASRLGGGYTF
TRBD1 | TRBJ2-1 | TRBV19 | - | TGTGCCACCCGGGACAGGGAGGTCAATGAGCAGTTCTTC | CATRDREVNEQFF
- | TRBJ2-3 | TRBV7-9 | - | TGTGCCAGCAGCTTAGCCGTATATATTCAGGCAGATACGCAGTATTTT | CASSLAVYIQADTQYF
- | TRBJ2-1 | TRBV7-3 | - | TGTGCCAGCAGTGTACTAGCCGACAGCTACAATGAGCAGTTCTTC | CASSVLADSYNEQFF
TRBD2 | TRBJ2-3 | TRBV28 | once | TGTGCCAGCAGTTCGCCCGGGACTAGCGGCACAGATACGCAGTATTTT | CASSSPGTSGTDTQYF
- | TRBJ2-7 | TRBV13 | - | TGTGCCAGCAGCTTACGGCTAGCCTCCGTCTACGAGCAGTACTTC | CASSLRLASVYEQYF
- | TRBJ1-2 | TRBV6-6 | - | TGTGCCAGCAGTTACTCGAGGGGGGCTGGCTACACCTTC | CASSYSRGAGYTF
- | TRBJ1-2 | TRBV13 | - | TGTGCCAGCAGCTTAGTGAAGGGGGGCGCCATGGGCTACACCTTC | CASSLVKGGAMGYTF
- | TRBJ1-3 | TRBV9 | few | TGTGCCAGCAGCCCGAAGGGAAACACCATATATTTT | CASSPKGNTIYF
TRBD1 | TRBJ1-5 | TRBV6-5 | - | TGTGCCAGCAGTAGGACAGGGCTTAGCAATCAGCCCCAGCATTTT | CASSRTGLSNQPQHF
- | TRBJ1-1 | TRBV27 | - | TGTGCCAGCAGGCCCCTCGGTGGCACTGAAGCTTTCTTT | CASRPLGGTEAFF
TRBD1 | TRBJ2-7 | TRBV5-1 | - | TGCGCCAGCAGCTTGGGCAGGGGGTTGTCCTACGAGCAGTACTTC | CASSLGRGLSYEQYF
- | TRBJ2-7 | TRBV18 | - | TGTGCCAGCTCACCACCGCAGGAAGGCGAGCAGTACTTC | CASSPPQEGEQYF
- | TRBJ2-3 | TRBV27 | - | TGTGCCAGCAGCCTGGTGGCTAGCGCGCGTTTAGGTCCAGATACGCAGTATTTT | CASSLVASARLGPDTQYF
TRBD2 | TRBJ2-1 | TRBV5-1 | - | TGCGCCAGCAGGTACGCGCCGGGACTAGCGGGAGAGGACAATGAGCAGTTCTTC | CASRYAPGLAGEDNEQFF
TRBD1 | TRBJ1-3 | TRBV14 | - | TGTGCCAGCAGCCGGGGACAGGCCATTGGGGAAAACACCATATATTTT | CASSRGQAIGENTIYF
TRBD1 | TRBJ2-7 | TRBV28 | - | TGTGCCAGCAGTTCACCGGGACAGCCTTCCTACGAGCAGTACTTC | CASSSPGQPSYEQYF
- | TRBJ1-2 | TRBV6-1 | - | TGTGCCAGCAGTGAAGCTTGGGGTAACTATGGCTACACCTTC | CASSEAWGNYGYTF
- | TRBJ2-5 | TRBV7-6 | - | TGTGCCAGCAGCTTAGCCGGCTTACAAGAGACCCAGTACTTC | CASSLAGLQETQYF
TRBD2 | TRBJ2-1 | TRBV9 | - | TGTGCCAGCAGCGGTAGCGGGGGTCACAATGAGCAGTTCTTC | CASSGSGGHNEQFF
TRBD2 | TRBJ2-1 | TRBV14 | - | TGTGCCAGCAGCCCGACTAGCGTTGACAATGAGCAGTTCTTC | CASSPTSVDNEQFF
- | TRBJ1-4 | TRBV7-9 | - | TGTGCCAGCAGCTTATGGTACAGAGGCGATGAAAAACTGTTTTTT | CASSLWYRGDEKLFF
- | TRBJ2-1 | TRBV27 | - | TGTGCCAGCACCTCCCCCAGGGGAGGTGAGCAGTTCTTC | CASTSPRGGEQFF
- | TRBJ1-2 | TRBV30 | few | TGTGCCTGGAGTAGACAGTCGGGCTACACCTTC | CAWSRQSGYTF
- | TRBJ1-5 | TRBV6-6 | - | TGTGCCAGCAGTTCTTGGGGGGCCGAAGGTAAGCAGCCCCAGCATTTT | CASSSWGAEGKQPQHF
- | TRBJ1-4 | TRBV2 | - | TGTGCCAGCAGTGTTCTCAGTCGGGCGATTGAAAAACTGTTTTTT | CASSVLSRAIEKLFF
TRBD1 | TRBJ1-1 | TRBV6-6 | - | TGTGCCAGCAGCCGACGACAGGGGGCGATGAACACTGAAGCTTTCTTT | CASSRRQGAMNTEAFF
- | TRBJ1-2 | TRBV6-1 | - | TGTGCCAGCACCTACACTACCCCCGGAAGTCCGGGCTACACCTTC | CASTYTTPGSPGYTF
TRBD1 | TRBJ1-1 | TRBV11-2 | - | TGTGCCAGCAGTACCAGGGGGGCGCGCGCGGGGCTCGCAGCTTTCTTT | CASSTRGARAGLAAFF
TRBD1 | TRBJ2-7 | TRBV28 | - | TGTGCCAGCATACTCTCTGGGACAGGGGACGAGCAGTACTTC | CASILSGTGDEQYF
TRBD2 | TRBJ2-5 | TRBV5-1 | - | TGCGCCAGCAGCTTGGGAGGTAGCGGGTCAGGGCAAGAGACCCAGTACTTC | CASSLGGSGSGQETQYF
TRBD2 | TRBJ2-1 | TRBV6-6 | - | TGTGCCAGCACCCAGCGGGAGGTGGTTGAGCAGTTCTTC | CASTQREVVEQFF
- | TRBJ1-1 | TRBV7-9 | once | TGTGCCAGCAGCTTGTCAGGGTTGAACACTGAAGCTTTCTTT | CASSLSGLNTEAFF
TRBD2 | TRBJ2-7 | TRBV5-1 | - | TGCGCCAGCAGCTACGGACTAGCGGGCCCCTACGAGCAGTACTTC | CASSYGLAGPYEQYF
TRBD2 | TRBJ2-7 | TRBV7-9 | - | TGTGCCAGCAGCTTCTCCGGGACTAGCGGGCCTCAGGGTAACGAGCAGTACTTC | CASSFSGTSGPQGNEQYF
- | TRBJ1-4 | TRBV4-3 | - | TGCGCCAGTAAACAAGATCCAGGGGAGGGTAATGAAAAACTGTTTTTT | CASKQDPGEGNEKLFF
- | TRBJ1-6 | TRBV5-4 | - | TGTGCCAGCAGCTCGGAAGACGTGAGTTCACCCCTCCACTTT | CASSSEDVSSPLHF
- | TRBJ1-1 | TRBV28 | - | TGTGCCAGCAGTTTAGGGGGTCTGGGGAAGGGACCGGACACTGAAGCTTTCTTT | CASSLGGLGKGPDTEAFF
- | TRBJ2-7 | TRBV27 | once | TGTGCCAGCAGTTTAAACTCCGGAGGGTGGGCCGAGCAGTACTTC | CASSLNSGGWAEQYF
- | TRBJ2-7 | TRBV28 | - | TGTGCCAGCGCCTCACATTCCAGGAACTACGAGCAGTACTTC | CASASHSRNYEQYF
- | TRBJ2-3 | TRBV2 | - | TGTGCCAGCAAGGTCAGTGCAGATACGCAGTATTTT | CASKVSADTQYF
- | TRBJ1-5 | TRBV6-1 | - | TGTGCCAGCAGTGAGGGGCCGAGGCTGACTAGCAATCAGCCCCAGCATTTT | CASSEGPRLTSNQPQHF
TRBD1 | TRBJ1-1 | TRBV28 | - | TGTGCCAGCAGTTTAGAAGAGGGGGCTCTGAACACTGAAGCTTTCTTT | CASSLEEGALNTEAFF
TRBD1 | TRBJ2-2 | TRBV9 | - | TGTGCCAGCAGCGTATCGGCCAGGGGGCGAACCGGGGAGCTGTTTTTT | CASSVSARGRTGELFF
- | TRBJ1-2 | TRBV10-3 | once | TGTGCCACCGCCCGGGACACCACTAACTATGGCTACACCTTC | CATARDTTNYGYTF
- | TRBJ1-2 | TRBV7-8 | - | TGTGCCAGCCATCCTTCCGAGGGGGTCTATGGCTACACCTTC | CASHPSEGVYGYTF
- | TRBJ2-1 | TRBV5-1 | - | TGCGCCAGCAGCCCTCCGGGGGCTGAGCAGTTCTTC | CASSPPGAEQFF
- | TRBJ2-1 | TRBV5-1 | - | TGCGCCAGCAGCTTGGGCTCATACAATGAGCAGTTCTTC | CASSLGSYNEQFF
- | TRBJ1-5 | TRBV6-5 | - | TGTGCCAGCAGCCAGAGGGGATCTAGCAATCAGCCCCAGCATTTT | CASSQRGSSNQPQHF
TRBD2 | TRBJ2-7 | TRBV7-2 | - | TGTGCCAGCAGCTTAACGGTAGCGGGAGACCGACGGAGCGAGCAGTACTTC | CASSLTVAGDRRSEQYF
- | TRBJ2-7 | TRBV7-9 | - | TGTGCCAGCAGCTTAGCCAGTGGGGGCTACGAGCAGTACTTC | CASSLASGGYEQYF
TRBD1 | TRBJ1-2 | TRBV2 | - | TGTGCCAGCAGCGGACTTACCGGGACAGTCGGCTACACCTTC | CASSGLTGTVGYTF
- | TRBJ2-5 | TRBV29-1 | - | TGCAGCGTGGGGGGATGGGAGACCCAGTACTTC | CSVGGWETQYF
- | TRBJ2-3 | TRBV4-3 | - | TGCGCCAGCAGCCAGCCGGACGATAGGGATACGCAGTATTTT | CASSQPDDRDTQYF
- | TRBJ2-2 | TRBV4-2 | - | TGTGCCAGCAGCCAAGAGGTCGGGATCGGGGAGCTGTTTTTT | CASSQEVGIGELFF
TRBD1 | TRBJ1-5 | TRBV10-3 | - | TGTGCCATCAGGGGGACAGGCGCGGATCAGCCCCAGCATTTT | CAIRGTGADQPQHF
- | TRBJ1-1 | TRBV15 | once | TGTGCCACCAGCAGAGATGCCTACAGTCAAGGAACTGAAGCTTTCTTT | CATSRDAYSQGTEAFF
- | TRBJ1-6 | TRBV18 | - | TGTGCCAGCTCACCGGAAGAAAATTCACCCCTCCACTTT | CASSPEENSPLHF